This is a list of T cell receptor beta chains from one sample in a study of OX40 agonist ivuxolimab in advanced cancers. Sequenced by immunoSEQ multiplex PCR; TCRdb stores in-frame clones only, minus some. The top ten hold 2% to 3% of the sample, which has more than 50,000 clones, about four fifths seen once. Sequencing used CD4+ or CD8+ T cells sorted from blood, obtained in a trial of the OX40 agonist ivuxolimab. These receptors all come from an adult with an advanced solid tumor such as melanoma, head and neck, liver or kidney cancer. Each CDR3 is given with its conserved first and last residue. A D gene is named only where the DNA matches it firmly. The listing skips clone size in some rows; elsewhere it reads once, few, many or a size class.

TGTGCCAGCAGGAACTATAACGAGCAGTACTTC	CASRNYNEQYF	.	.	TRBJ2-7	TRBV28
TGTGCCAGCAGTTCCCGTGGCCTCCAAGAGACCCAGTACTTC	CASSSRGLQETQYF	once	.	TRBJ2-5	TRBV27
TGTGCCAGCAGTTTCCTGACAGGGGAGGGGGAAAAACTGTTTTTT	CASSFLTGEGEKLFF	.	TRBD1	TRBJ1-4	TRBV28
TGTGCCAGTAGTATGCTGGGTACCTATGGCTACACCTTC	CASSMLGTYGYTF	.	.	TRBJ1-2	TRBV19
TGTGCCAGCAGCGCCCAGGGGGCTGGGACTGAAGCTTTCTTT	CASSAQGAGTEAFF	few	TRBD1	TRBJ1-1	TRBV9
TGTGCCAGTAGTATCGGCAGGGTTGAATCAGGCGAGACCCAGTACTTC	CASSIGRVESGETQYF	.	.	TRBJ2-5	TRBV19
TGCGCCAGCAGCTTGACGACAGGGGGAGGACATAATGAAAAACTGTTTTTT	CASSLTTGGGHNEKLFF	.	TRBD1	TRBJ1-4	TRBV5-1
TGTGCCGTCAGGGAGGCAAACACTGAAGCTTTCTTT	CAVREANTEAFF	.	.	TRBJ1-1	TRBV28
TGTGCCAGCAAAACAGGGTATTCCGGGGAGCTGTTTTTT	CASKTGYSGELFF	.	.	TRBJ2-2	TRBV2
TGTGCCAGCAGTCGGGACGATCTAACTATGGGCTACACCTTC	CASSRDDLTMGYTF	.	.	TRBJ1-2	TRBV28
TGTGCCAGCTCACAGGGTTTCGGCTATGGCTACACCTTC	CASSQGFGYGYTF	few	.	TRBJ1-2	TRBV18
TGCGCCAGCAGTCCAGGGATCCTCTACAATGAGCAGTTCTTC	CASSPGILYNEQFF	.	.	TRBJ2-1	TRBV5-1
TGTGCCAGCAGCTCCCAAAGACACCGGTACCAAGAGACCCAGTACTTC	CASSSQRHRYQETQYF	.	.	TRBJ2-5	TRBV11-2
TGCGCCAGCAGCCCAGGCGTGGTTTCCGGGGAGCTGTTTTTT	CASSPGVVSGELFF	few	.	TRBJ2-2	TRBV5-1
TGCGCCAGCAGCCTAACAGGGGGCGCGGGTCAGCCCCAGCATTTT	CASSLTGGAGQPQHF	few	TRBD1	TRBJ1-5	TRBV5-1
TGCGCCAGCAGCTCAGGGTCCTACAATGAGCAGTTCTTC	CASSSGSYNEQFF	.	.	TRBJ2-1	TRBV5-1
TGTGCCAGTAGTCAGACTAGTAACGGTGAAGCTTTCTTT	CASSQTSNGEAFF	.	.	TRBJ1-1	TRBV19
TGTGCCAGCAGGACGACAGGGAAGTACGAGCAGTACTTC	CASRTTGKYEQYF	.	TRBD1	TRBJ2-7	TRBV28
TGTGCCAGCCAGGGCATAAGGCGTAGCACAGATACGCAGTATTTT	CASQGIRRSTDTQYF	.	.	TRBJ2-3	TRBV28
TGTGCCAGCAGCTCTCCGGGACTAGCGGGAGGAAGCACAGATACGCAGTATTTT	CASSSPGLAGGSTDTQYF	.	TRBD2	TRBJ2-3	TRBV7-9
TGCGCCAGCAGCCAAGACTACCGTATTCAGTACTTC	CASSQDYRIQYF	.	.	TRBJ2-4	TRBV4-3
TGTGCCAGCAGTTTAACGGGGTTGGGCAATCAGCCCCAGCATTTT	CASSLTGLGNQPQHF	once	.	TRBJ1-5	TRBV27
TGTGCCAGCGGGGATACAGGGGTGAACACCATATATTTT	CASGDTGVNTIYF	.	TRBD1	TRBJ1-3	TRBV28
TGTGCCAGCAGTTTACTGGGCGACGGCTTTAATGAAAAACTGTTTTTT	CASSLLGDGFNEKLFF	.	.	TRBJ1-4	TRBV27